The TCR beta chain described here comes from a study of regulatory T cells in long-lasting Graves disease. Both iRepertoire HTBI primers and Arm-PCR of CDR3 regions were used to build the TCR beta libraries. TCRdb fed the multiplex PCR reads into MiXCR, producing one record per CDR3 protein. The repertoire consists of roughly 560,000 distinct CDR3 sequences, with about 12% occurring once and the leading ten covering roughly 9.3%. This sample's time point: newly diagnosed GD, antithyroid drugs for less than 3 months. The authors made the TCR library using RNA they extracted from PBMCs. The V gene's germline CDR1 is SGHAT and CDR2 FQDESV (reference sequence). V lost 4 bases and J lost 5, with 11 bases in between. This CDR3 is built from 13 residues. This clonotype has a count of ten or more. These same data were also listed under a study on T cells in Graves' hyperthyroidism and ophthalmopathy.

The V call is TRBV11-1, the J call TRBJ2-5, with D uncertain. The TCR originated in a woman aged 25-40 years with Graves disease. This specimen consisted of peripheral blood mononuclear cells (PBMCs), obtained at new diagnosis, from a patient treated with antithyroid drugs. The CDR3 spells CASSSRNGETQYF. As DNA, the CDR3 is TGTGCCAGCAGCTCACGGAACGGGGAGACCCAGTACTTC.